Listed below are T cell receptor beta chains from one sample, sequenced in a study of T cell repertoires in cytomegalovirus infection. TCRdb processed the reads anew with MiXCR; each CDR3 protein has one entry. This sample has some 940,000 distinct CDR3 sequences; under 40% occur once, and the top ten carry over 10%. Antigen specificity for these receptors is unknown. The starting material was cultured CD8+ T cells from PBMCs, obtained from culture after CMV antigen stimulation. The receptors derive from a human donor in good health (CMV status not recorded). Some clones in this sample may be carry-over from other donors' samples. CDR3s include the opening cysteine and the closing phenylalanine or tryptophan. A D gene is named only where the DNA matches it firmly. Rows may omit the clone size; those that give it use once, few, many or a size class.

clone_size d_call v_call cdr3_aa
many NA TRBV7-2 CASSNRHTEAFF
NA NA TRBV7-6 CASSQGTPLWETQYF
few NA TRBV7-2 CASSRQAGPSTGELFF
NA TRBD1 TRBV27 CASSPDRGHQPQHF
few NA TRBV6-5 CASSYAGNQPQHF
NA TRBD1 TRBV4-1 CASSQGADRVTYEQYF
NA NA TRBV6-1 CASINRPGDTEAFF
NA NA TRBV6-2/TRBV6-3 CASTTPIYFRTEAFF
NA NA TRBV25-1 CASSEWRGDQPQHF
few NA TRBV4-3 CASSQGALGGKGIDTGELFF
many NA TRBV7-2 CASSFPNIAGDNEQFF
few TRBD1 TRBV6-1 CASTPGQGNYEQYF
NA NA TRBV18 CASSPRAGGYSSYEQYF
NA NA TRBV19 CASTRDIYNEQFF
few NA TRBV4-1 CASSQVGIAYEAFF
few NA TRBV6-6 CASSYLGQLGTQYF
NA TRBD2 TRBV20-1 CSARDQLAGHSYNEQFF
NA NA TRBV10-3 CAISESAGINYGYTF
NA NA TRBV12-3/TRBV12-4 CASSLIIEETQYF
NA NA TRBV24-1 CATSFTVFNTGELFF
many TRBD1 TRBV7-8 CASSLDSPGGDYGYTF
few TRBD1 TRBV19 CASSVRDRDSPLHF
NA NA TRBV6-6 CASGWGADGYTF
NA NA TRBV12-5 CASRVDSYEQYF
few TRBD1 TRBV4-1 CASSQEGDRGTYNEQFF
NA NA TRBV7-8 CASSAPAGWEAFF
once TRBD1 TRBV27 CASSRPGQAGTEAFF
few NA TRBV6-5 CASSYDPSILAGGFTDTQYF
NA TRBD1 TRBV6-5 CASSPDRGPNEQYF
few NA TRBV14 CASSHVMGYGYTF
NA NA TRBV6-1 CASISEIGVNYGYTF
NA NA TRBV9 CASSVGQGMNTEAFF
NA TRBD2 TRBV5-8 CASSIGTSGGTDTQYF
NA NA TRBV4-1 CASSPWAGDEQFF
few TRBD2 TRBV10-3 CATHSPLAGANTGELFF